This is a list of T cell receptor beta chains from one sample in a study of blood T cell repertoires in COVID-19. Sequencing was performed with immunoSEQ multiplex PCR; in TCRdb, only in-frame clones are kept and a portion is missing. The data contain some 700,000 clones, around 90% of them singletons. The specimen sequenced was peripheral blood. These receptors all come from a woman aged 18-29 years with acute or convalescent COVID-19. CDR3s include the opening cysteine and the closing phenylalanine or tryptophan. Fields, in order: CDR3 DNA, CDR3 protein, V gene, J gene, clone size, D gene, CDR3 length. D genes are given only for firm matches. The size field is filled for only some rows; it gives once, few, many or a size class.

TGTGCCACCAGTGATCATCCGGGACAGGGACTCGGGGGCAATGAGCAGTTCTTC,CATSDHPGQGLGGNEQFF,TRBV24-1,TRBJ2-1,NA,TRBD1,18
TGTGCCAGCTCACGGGGCATACAAGAGACCCAGTACTTC,CASSRGIQETQYF,TRBV18,TRBJ2-5,NA,NA,13
TGTGCCAGCAGCCCCTCGCGGTGGAGCGAGCAGTACTTC,CASSPSRWSEQYF,TRBV3-1/TRBV3-2,TRBJ2-7,once,NA,13
TGTGCCAGTAGTATGCCGCGGACAGGGCTGAGTGAAAAACTGTTTTTT,CASSMPRTGLSEKLFF,TRBV19,TRBJ1-4,NA,TRBD1,16
TGTGCCAGCAGCCCGGAGGAGGGTTATGGCTACACCTTC,CASSPEEGYGYTF,TRBV9,TRBJ1-2,NA,NA,13
TGTGCCAGCCAGGGACAAATGGTAGACTATGGCTACACCTTC,CASQGQMVDYGYTF,TRBV2,TRBJ1-2,NA,NA,14
TGTGCCAGCTCCGGCGGGCTAAGGCGCACAGATACGCAGTATTTT,CASSGGLRRTDTQYF,TRBV27,TRBJ2-3,NA,NA,15
TGTGCCAGCAGCTTAAGGGAGACAGGGACCGGCACAGATACGCAGTATTTT,CASSLRETGTGTDTQYF,TRBV5-4,TRBJ2-3,NA,TRBD1,17
TGTGCCAGCAGTTCGAGACTAGCGGGGGGGCAAAAAAACATTCAGTACTTC,CASSSRLAGGQKNIQYF,TRBV27,TRBJ2-4,NA,TRBD2,17
TGTGCCAGCAGTGACCGGGGGGGAGGCCACAATGAGCAGTTCTTC,CASSDRGGGHNEQFF,TRBV6-4,TRBJ2-1,NA,TRBD2,15
TGTGCCAGCAGTGAAGCGAATGGAGCTTCACCCCTCCACTTT,CASSEANGASPLHF,TRBV6-1,TRBJ1-6,NA,NA,14
TGTGCCAGCGGGACTGAATGGCACTATGGCTACACCTTC,CASGTEWHYGYTF,TRBV2,TRBJ1-2,NA,NA,13
TGTGCCAGCTCACCACCGACGAGGGGGGGTACCCACGAGCAGTACTTC,CASSPPTRGGTHEQYF,TRBV18,TRBJ2-7,NA,NA,16
TGTGCCAGCAGTTTGGGGGGACAGCGTTTATCCCACGCTGAAGCTTTCTTT,CASSLGGQRLSHAEAFF,TRBV28,TRBJ1-1,NA,TRBD1,17
TGTGCCAGTAAGGTACAGGGGGCGCGGAATGGCTACACCTTC,CASKVQGARNGYTF,TRBV19,TRBJ1-2,NA,TRBD1,14
TGTGCCAGCAGCCACCGGGTCCTTAAATCTAACTATGGCTACACCTTC,CASSHRVLKSNYGYTF,TRBV9,TRBJ1-2,once,NA,16
TGTGCCAGCAGTGAAGCGTCGGGACAGGGCGGGGGAGGCTATGGCTACACCTTC,CASSEASGQGGGGYGYTF,TRBV6-1,TRBJ1-2,NA,TRBD1,18
TGTGCCAGCAGCCCCCAGTACAGGGCTGGAAACACCATATATTTT,CASSPQYRAGNTIYF,TRBV9,TRBJ1-3,NA,NA,15
TGCGCCAGCAGCCAAGTGATTGGGGGAGGGAACACTGAAGCTTTCTTT,CASSQVIGGGNTEAFF,TRBV4-1,TRBJ1-1,once,NA,16
TGTGCCAGCAGCTTAGCAGGGGGGACAGGGGGCTACGAGCAGTACTTC,CASSLAGGTGGYEQYF,TRBV11-2,TRBJ2-7,once,TRBD1,16
TGTGCCAGCAGCTTGTCCGTTGAAGCTTTCTTT,CASSLSVEAFF,TRBV5-5,TRBJ1-1,few,NA,11
TGTGCCAGCAGCGGGCTACTAGCGGGGGATGCCCGAGGGGAGCTGTTTTTT,CASSGLLAGDARGELFF,TRBV9,TRBJ2-2,NA,TRBD2,17
TGCAGCGTTGGACAGGTAAATACTGAAGCTTTCTTT,CSVGQVNTEAFF,TRBV29-1,TRBJ1-1,once,NA,12
TGTGCCAGCAGCGGACCGGGACAGGGGTATTATAGCAATCAGCCCCAGCATTTT,CASSGPGQGYYSNQPQHF,TRBV21-1,TRBJ1-5,few,NA,18
TGTGCCAGCAGCTTAACGACCGGGACAGAAGGCTACACCTTC,CASSLTTGTEGYTF,TRBV7-9,TRBJ1-2,NA,TRBD1,14
TGCGCCAGCAGCCAAGATCTGGCTAGCGGGGGGGCCAAGTACTTC,CASSQDLASGGAKYF,TRBV4-3,TRBJ2-5,NA,TRBD2,15
TGCGCCAGCAGCCAAGAAAAGGGGCGCTATGGCTACACCTTC,CASSQEKGRYGYTF,TRBV4-1,TRBJ1-2,NA,NA,14
TGTGCCATCAGTGAGTCGTTAGCGGGGGCCCCTAACACCGGGGAGCTGTTTTTT,CAISESLAGAPNTGELFF,TRBV10-3,TRBJ2-2,NA,TRBD2,18
TGTGCCAGCAGCCAAGCAGGGGCTTCGAACACAGATACGCAGTATTTT,CASSQAGASNTDTQYF,TRBV3-1/TRBV3-2,TRBJ2-3,NA,NA,16
TGTGCCAGCAGTCTACAGGGGGCGGGTGAAAAACTGTTTTTT,CASSLQGAGEKLFF,TRBV6-6,TRBJ1-4,NA,TRBD1,14
TGCGCCAGCAAACAGGGCGACACTGAAGCTTTCTTT,CASKQGDTEAFF,TRBV10-2,TRBJ1-1,NA,NA,12